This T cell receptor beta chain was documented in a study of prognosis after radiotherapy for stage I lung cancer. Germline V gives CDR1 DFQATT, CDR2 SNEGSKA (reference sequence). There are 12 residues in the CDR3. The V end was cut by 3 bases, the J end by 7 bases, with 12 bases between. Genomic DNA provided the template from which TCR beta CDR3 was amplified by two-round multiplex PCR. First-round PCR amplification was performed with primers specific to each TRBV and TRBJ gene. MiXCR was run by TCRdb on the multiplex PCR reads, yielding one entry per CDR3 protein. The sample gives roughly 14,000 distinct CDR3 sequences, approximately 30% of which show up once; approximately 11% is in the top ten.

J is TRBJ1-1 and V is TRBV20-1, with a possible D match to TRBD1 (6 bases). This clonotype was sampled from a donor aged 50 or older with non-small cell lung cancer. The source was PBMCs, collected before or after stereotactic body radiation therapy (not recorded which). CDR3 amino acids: CSASMDRNEAFF. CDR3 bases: TGCAGTGCTAGTATGGACAGAAATGAAGCTTTCTTT.